This note documents a single T cell receptor (beta chain) sequence. Its antigen is unidentified. V gave up 0 bases and J gave up 10 bases, with 11 bases separating them. CDR1 and CDR2 from the germline V gene are SGHTS and YDEGEE. This CDR3 spans 13 amino acids. TCRdb keeps only in-frame clones here, not all; method: immunoSEQ multiplex PCR. The data contain roughly 1,500,000 clones, around 98.5% of them singletons. This sample is part of a study of shared clonotypes between healthy human individuals. Study-wide results and caveats: How much donors shared clonotypes was expected to be affected by sequencing depth.

The sequence came from a young man in good health. The sequencing sample was made of naive CD4+ T cells sorted from blood. Subset denoted: CD45RA+ positively selected. The chain uses TRBV5-8 and TRBJ2-1; D is undetermined. DNA for the CDR3: TGTGCCAGCAGCTTGGGACCCTTCGGGGAGCAGTTCTTC. It translates to CASSLGPFGEQFF.